This T cell receptor (beta chain) derives from a study of Tregs in tolerant kidney transplant recipients (dated by TCRdb to the late 2010s). Some background on the complete study: The transplants used related donors with nonmyeloablative bone marrow transplantation, and mixed chimerism in the human trials was transient. The study used TCRbeta sequencing to identify donor-specific regulatory T cells before combined kidney and bone marrow transplantation, then tracked those cells after transplant. Overall study outcomes, separate from this receptor: Donor-specific Treg expansion exceeded global Treg expansion in tolerant patients, suggesting antigen-driven rather than nonspecific expansion. Because only a small number of patients were included, the study had limitations, and the results will need to be validated in larger populations as well as under other immunosuppression protocols. Expanding Tregs with activated donor B cells appeared to identify the most biologically relevant and donor-specific TCRbeta repertoire. Biological reproducibility was not examined directly, but technical replication error appeared to be minimal. For some patients the PCR primers changed over time, which made it impossible to compare the samples from those patients at the nucleotide level.

Details on this clone: The specificity of this receptor is unknown. No qualities accompany the bases; no much larger clone lies one base away.

The CDR3 goes from the cysteine to the phenylalanine over 16 residues. Only CDR3 DNA remains: 48 bases, in frame from the first base. Trimmed from V: 4 bases; trimmed from J: 5 bases; junction bases lacking a gene match: 3. CDR1 and CDR2, per the germline V gene, are SNHLY and FYNNEI. Genomic DNA was extracted from sorted cells with the QIAGEN DNeasy Blood and Tissue Kit for TCRbeta CDR3 sequencing. High-throughput TCRbeta CDR3 sequencing was carried out commercially through immunoSEQ, with PCR amplification with bias correction and internal controls included. Processing in the source paper ran as follows. Unique productive TCRbeta sequences were defined by CDR3 nucleotide sequence where primers matched, and otherwise by CDR3 amino acid sequence together with Vbeta and Jbeta genes. To correct sorting error, sequences shared between sorted populations at a frequency ratio of 2:1 or less were removed; the rest were assigned to the higher population. Sequences were defined as donor-reactive when expanded at least 5-fold in CFSE-low cells versus unstimulated cells and present at a frequency of at least 0.01% in CFSE-low cells. Jensen-Shannon divergence calculated on the top 100 TCRbeta sequences ranked by frequency was used to measure repertoire divergence. When a sample had multiple sequencing runs, each run was corrected for sorting error separately and the runs were then pooled. The source is immuneACCESS, and TCRdb retained only in-frame sequences with V and J called. Part of the clones is not carried over; for the studies checked, unresolved V genes explain less than half of this, and the remainder is unexplained. From that table come the V and J calls and clone size; the DNA was used to work out D and trimming. This sample comprises approximately 75,000 clones, less than 95% of them detected only once. Jointly, the top ten make up 0.3% to 0.4% of the sample.

Reading the label with the study, this specimen's time point is: blood sample drawn before combined kidney and bone marrow transplant. Unstimulated Tregs (CD4+CD25+CD127-), CD4+ non-Tregs (CD4+CD25-), CD4 and CD8 cells were FACS-sorted from thawed PBMCs. Prior to Treg sorting, thawed PBMCs were rested overnight at 37 degrees C with around 220 IU/ml IL-2. The patients were a few recipients of combined kidney and bone marrow transplants from the ITN036ST trial, and samples were available only for these trial subjects. Healthy control blood was separated into PBMCs by Ficoll density gradient and cryopreserved, and patient PBMCs were collected both before and after transplant.

This sequence was found in a human donor who received a combined kidney and bone marrow transplant. The sequenced sample was Tregs from blood, obtained before the transplant. In this chain, TRBV2 is recombined with TRBJ2-2; 14 bases in the middle match TRBD2. The nucleotide sequence reads as follows: TGTGCCAGCAGTGGACTAGCGGGAGGGCCGACCGGGGAGCTGTTTTTT. This encodes CASSGLAGGPTGELFF.